This T cell receptor (beta chain) was sequenced during a study of T cell repertoires in cytomegalovirus infection. Study conclusions and caveats: HLA-C-restricted CMV clonotypes gave the most frequent clonotype in two of eight donors.

TCRdb analysed the reads with MiXCR anew, one entry per CDR3 protein. The sample gives 110,000 to 150,000 distinct CDR3 sequences, over 30% of which show up once; 45% to 60% is in the top ten. This clonotype was recorded a few times. Its target is unknown. Trimming removed 3 bases at V and 0 bases at J, with 9 bases between. Germline values: CDR1 SGDLS, CDR2 YYNGEE. The CDR3 extends over 15 amino acids. Here the sequenced sample was CD8+ T cells from cultured PBMCs, taken from culture after CMV antigen stimulation. This chain joins TRBV9 and TRBJ1-4; D is undetermined. The clonotype was recovered from a human donor in good health (CMV status not recorded). Some clones in this sample may be carry-over from other donors' samples. The CDR3 spells CASSETVATNEKLFF. CDR3 nucleotides: TGTGCCAGCAGCGAGACGGTCGCAACTAATGAAAAACTGTTTTTT.